This TCR beta chain stems from a study of T cells in Graves' hyperthyroidism and ophthalmopathy. It was RNA transcripts that yielded the amplified TCR beta CDR3 regions. The HTBI primer set was used in a first-round RT-PCR of the TCR CDR3. TCRdb re-called the multiplex PCR reads with MiXCR, one entry per CDR3 protein. Here the sample spans about 420,000 distinct CDR3 sequences, approximately 15% being singletons. This clonotype was seen many times. Calling Graves' hyperthyroidism stable meant ophthalmopathy did not progress within 18 months. The hyperthyroidism was newly diagnosed and had lasted under 2 months; the patients were aged 18 to 65. Those patients with uncontrolled infection, other autoimmune disease, pregnancy or lactation were excluded. Isolation of PBMCs was performed on roughly 9 ml fresh peripheral blood. Sequenced material: blood. This receptor was obtained from a young woman with Graves' hyperthyroidism.

The CDR3 spells CSASILFNEQFF. The DNA of the CDR3 is TGCAGTGCTAGCATACTCTTTAATGAGCAGTTCTTC. This chain connects TRBV20-1 to TRBJ2-1; D unclear. The V gene lost 3 bases and the J gene lost 7 bases, with 10 bases spanning the gap. Germline loops: CDR1 DFQATT, CDR2 SNEGSKA (reference sequence). CDR3 length equals 12 residues.